These 13 T cell receptor beta chains were sequenced from one sample in a study of T-cell memory formation after mild COVID-19. TCRdb re-derived calls from the 5' RACE reads in MiXCR, one entry per CDR3 protein. Of roughly 110,000 distinct CDR3 sequences listed, around 12% are singletons. Sequencing was done on a sample of PBMCs or a T cell subset sorted from them (not recorded which). The source of these receptors is an adult woman who had mild COVID-19 (a few samples of this study predate the infection). Cell type and time point are not known.

The genes are TRBV15 and TRBJ2-1; tentative D call: TRBD2 (5 bases). Trimming removed 3 bases at V and 0 bases at J, with 12 bases between. The CDR3 is made up of 16 amino acids. Germline lookup yields CDR1 LNHNV and CDR2 YYDKDF (reference sequence). As DNA, the CDR3 is TGTGCCACCAGCAGTCACGGAGGAGGCTCCTACAATGAGCAGTTCTTC. Encoded protein: CATSSHGGGSYNEQFF.

The V and J genes are TRBV7-9 and TRBJ2-5, with 7 bases that match TRBD2. J was trimmed by 4 bases and V by 5 bases; bases with no gene match: 4. The CDR3 spans 13 residues. Germline CDR1 reads SEHNR; CDR2 reads FQNEAQ (reference sequence). CDR3 nucleotide sequence: TGTGCCAGCAGCGGCAGGGAGGGAGAGACCCAGTACTTC. This sequence encodes CASSGREGETQYF.

The sample holds a few counts of this clonotype. This sequence joins TRBV5-1 and TRBJ1-1; D not resolved. The CDR3 has 15 amino acids. The germline gives CDR1 SGHRS, CDR2 YFSETQ. V was shortened by 0 bases and J by 0 bases, with 9 bases between the two germline ends. The CDR3 nucleotides read TGCGCCAGCAGCTTGGCCACGGATCTGAACACTGAAGCTTTCTTT. Translated, it gives CASSLATDLNTEAFF.

This clonotype has at least ten counts. This rearrangement joins TRBV3-1 to TRBJ2-5, with D maybe TRBD2 (6 bases). Per the germline V gene, CDR1 is LGHDT and CDR2 is YNNKEL (reference sequence). The ends were cut back, 6 bases at V and 1 base at J, with 9 bases in the middle. The CDR3 loop spans 13 amino acids. CDR3 sequence: CASRGDFQETQYF. Written as DNA, the CDR3 is TGTGCCAGCAGGGGGGACTTCCAAGAGACCCAGTACTTC.

The rearrangement joins TRBV5-1 to TRBJ2-6; unclear D gene. This CDR3 contains 13 residues. Germline V gene data show CDR1 as SGHRS and CDR2 as YFSETQ. V gave up 4 bases and J gave up 0 bases, with 2 bases separating them. The CDR3 sequence is CASSDSGANVLTF. The CDR3 DNA follows: TGCGCCAGCAGCGACTCTGGGGCCAACGTCCTGACTTTC.

A few counts support this clonotype. The rearrangement uses TRBV7-2 and TRBJ2-7, with D perhaps matching TRBD1 (6 bases). This CDR3 has 13 residues. With 8 bases removed from V and 6 bases from J, the gap between germline ends came to 17 bases. From germline, CDR1 is SGHTA and CDR2 FQGNSA. As DNA, the CDR3 is TGTGCCAGCGACCTCGGGGACACGTTCGAGCAGTACTTC. It is translated as CASDLGDTFEQYF.

This clonotype was found a few times. The V and J genes are TRBV29-1 and TRBJ2-3; 7 bases line up with TRBD1. The CDR3 is 14 amino acids. Looked up from germline, CDR1 is SQVTM and CDR2 is ANQGSEA. With 8 bases clipped from V and 2 bases from J, the junction kept 10 bases outside the gene matches. In DNA, the CDR3 is TGCAGCTGTTTGCCGGGACAGACCACAGATACGCAGTATTTT. Encoded protein: CSCLPGQTTDTQYF.

This clonotype appeared a few times. The chain employs TRBV10-3 and TRBJ2-3, with D tentatively TRBD1 (6 bases). V lost 4 bases and J 0 bases, leaving 17 bases between the germline ends. Germline V gives CDR1 ENHRY, CDR2 SYGVKD. CDR3 size: 17 residues. The CDR3 coding sequence is TGTGCCATCAGTGGAAGGGGCAGGGGAAGTAGCACAGATACGCAGTATTTT. This codes for CAISGRGRGSSTDTQYF.

V is TRBV6-6 and J is TRBJ2-3, with TRBD2 as a possible D gene (6 bases). Germline loops: CDR1 MNHNY, CDR2 SVGAGI (reference sequence). V was cut by 2 bases and J by 2 bases, with 11 bases left in between. CDR3 length equals 15 residues. The CDR3 DNA reads as TGTGCCAGCAGTTACCCACTGGGACTCACAGATACGCAGTATTTT. Amino acid sequence: CASSYPLGLTDTQYF.

Only a few counts were recorded for this clonotype. The chain uses TRBV7-9 and TRBJ1-4, with D possibly TRBD1 on 6 matching bases. V was trimmed by 5 bases and J by 4 bases, leaving 17 bases between them. CDR1 is SEHNR and CDR2 is FQNEAQ in the germline V gene (reference sequence). This CDR3 spans 16 amino acids. The CDR3 is CASSQPQGYGNEKLFF. CDR3 in DNA: TGTGCCAGCAGCCAACCACAGGGTTACGGTAATGAAAAACTGTTTTTT.

To note about this clonotype: A junction end diverges from the germline sequence, so it may reflect a read error. The chain uses TRBV7-7 and TRBJ2-1; 7 nucleotides line up with TRBD2. Germline assignment: CDR1 SSHAT and CDR2 FNYEAQ (reference sequence). This CDR3 contains 16 residues. The CDR3 reads CASSFREGSSYNEQFF. In nucleotides, the CDR3 is TGTGCTAGCAGCTTCAGGGAGGGGAGCTCCTACAATGAGCAGTTCTTC.

J is TRBJ2-1 and V is TRBV5-4, with 11 bases identical to TRBD2. V lost 0 bases to trimming and J lost 16 bases; unmatched junction nucleotides: 6. CDR1 is SGHNT, CDR2 YYREEE, per germline (reference sequence). The CDR3 totals 13 residues. This CDR3 reads CASSLAASGGPFF. In nucleotides, the CDR3 is TGTGCCAGCAGCTTGGCGGCTAGCGGGGGGCCTTTCTTC.

This clonotype was counted a few times. V is TRBV4-2 and J is TRBJ2-7; perhaps D is TRBD1 or TRBD2 (5 bases each). V was cut by 0 bases and J by 7 bases, with 13 bases left in between. The CDR3 runs 14 residues. The germline V gene has CDR1 LGHNA and CDR2 YNFKEQ. CDR3 sequence reads: CASSQDLEGREQYF. The CDR3 DNA reads TGTGCCAGCAGCCAAGATCTCGAGGGGAGAGAGCAGTACTTC.